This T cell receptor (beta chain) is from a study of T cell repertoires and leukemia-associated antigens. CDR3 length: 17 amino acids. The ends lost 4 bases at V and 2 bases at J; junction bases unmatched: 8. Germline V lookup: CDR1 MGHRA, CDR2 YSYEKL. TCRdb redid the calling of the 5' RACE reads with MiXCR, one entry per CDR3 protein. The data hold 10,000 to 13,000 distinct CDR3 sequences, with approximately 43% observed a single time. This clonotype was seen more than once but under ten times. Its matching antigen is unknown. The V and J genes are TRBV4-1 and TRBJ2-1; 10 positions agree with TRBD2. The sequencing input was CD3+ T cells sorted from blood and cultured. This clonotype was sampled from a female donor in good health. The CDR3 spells CASSRGGLAGAYNEQFF. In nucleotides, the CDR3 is TGCGCCAGCAGCCGGGGGGGGCTAGCGGGAGCCTACAATGAGCAGTTCTTC.